The 10 T cell receptor beta chains listed next were all sequenced from one sample in a study of T cell responses to AZD1222 COVID-19 vaccine. Here immunoSEQ multiplex PCR was the method, and the copy in TCRdb shows in-frame clones only, minus some. The profile shows over 150,000 clones, about 85% of them singletons. Sequencing used peripheral blood, obtained on day 0 of AZD1222 vaccination. These receptors all come from an adult in good health.

The chain recombines TRBV7-3 with TRBJ1-6; the match to TRBD1 covers 8 bases. V lost 4 bases, J lost 10 bases, and 6 bases stayed unmatched. The length of the CDR3 is 14 residues. The germline CDR1 and CDR2 sequences are SGHTA and FQGTGA. The CDR3 sequence: CASSSGQGRSPLHF. The DNA of the CDR3 is TGTGCCAGCAGCTCCGGACAGGGCAGATCACCCCTCCACTTT.

The chain uses TRBV4-1 and TRBJ2-5, with 8 bases that match TRBD1. The CDR3 length is 14 residues. The V segment lost 1 base and the J segment 3 bases; nucleotides outside the gene matches: 1. Germline CDR1 MGHRA, CDR2 YSYEKL. The DNA for the CDR3 is TGCGCCAGCAGCCAAGGGACAGGGAAAGAGACCCAGTACTTC. Translation gives CASSQGTGKETQYF.

This chain connects TRBV11-3 to TRBJ2-2, with a tentative D call TRBD1 (6 bases). V was pared by 4 bases and J by 4 bases, with 10 bases between. The CDR3 sequence is 14 residues long. Germline V gene data show CDR1 as SGHNT and CDR2 as YENEEA. CDR3 amino acids: CASSSQGSTGELFF. CDR3 nucleotides: TGTGCCAGCAGCTCACAGGGCAGCACCGGGGAGCTGTTTTTT.

The V gene is TRBV27, the J gene TRBJ1-6; D remains unclear. CDR1 is MNHEY and CDR2 is SMNVEV in the germline V gene (reference sequence). This CDR3 spans 16 amino acids. Trimming cost V 5 bases and J 3 bases, with 14 bases left between them. The chain's CDR3 is CASSSRPDNYNSPLHF. The CDR3 nucleotides are TGTGCCAGCAGTAGCCGCCCAGACAACTATAATTCACCCCTCCACTTT.

This clone was counted only a few times. The rearrangement joins TRBV27 to TRBJ1-2; D gene ambiguous. The V gene's germline CDR1 is MNHEY and CDR2 SMNVEV (reference sequence). This CDR3 spans 14 amino acids. V dropped 5 bases and J dropped 2 bases, with 12 bases sitting between them. The CDR3 region is CASSPIQMNYGYTF. The CDR3 coding sequence is TGTGCCAGCAGTCCAATCCAGATGAACTATGGCTACACCTTC.

This clone was recorded only once. The CDR3 is CASSAASLGVRTEAFF. CDR3 DNA sequence: TGTGCCAGCAGTGCCGCCTCGCTGGGAGTAAGGACTGAAGCTTTCTTT. The chain employs TRBV6-2 or TRBV6-3 and TRBJ1-1; unclear D gene. V was pared by 5 bases and J by 5 bases, with 21 bases between. This CDR3 has 16 residues. CDR1 is MNHEY and CDR2 is SVGEGT in the germline V gene.

The chain recombines TRBV5-5 with TRBJ2-2; D uncertain. Germline CDR1 and CDR2: SGHKS and YYEKEE (reference sequence). The V gene lost 3 bases and the J gene lost 0 bases, with 12 bases spanning the gap. The CDR3 has 16 residues. The CDR3 loop reads CASSWRDYANTGELFF. Written as DNA, the CDR3 is TGTGCCAGCAGCTGGCGAGATTACGCGAACACCGGGGAGCTGTTTTTT.

The J gene is TRBJ1-3, the V gene TRBV3-1 (or the pseudogene TRBV3-2); D call uncertain. The CDR3 loop spans 15 amino acids. Trimming left V 5 bases short and J 0 bases short, with 11 bases between. CDR1 and CDR2 from the germline V gene are LGHDT and YNNKEL (reference sequence). The DNA for the CDR3 is TGTGCCAGCAGCTACGGACCGAACTCTGGAAACACCATATATTTT. Its protein is CASSYGPNSGNTIYF.

This clone was seen a handful of times. J is TRBJ1-1 and V is TRBV5-1, with TRBD1 identical over 7 bases. The ends lost 1 base at V and 4 bases at J; junction bases unmatched: 16. The CDR3 has 18 amino acids. Germline lookup yields CDR1 SGHRS and CDR2 YFSETQ. Here the CDR3 DNA reads TGCGCCAGCAGCTTGCCCCTCTCAGACAGGGCATGGGGCACTGAAGCTTTCTTT. This codes for CASSLPLSDRAWGTEAFF.

This chain joins TRBV4-3 and TRBJ1-2; 8 nucleotides line up with TRBD1. After removal of 4 bases from V and 4 bases from J, the junction contained 11 bases not matched to a gene. Germline V gene data show CDR1 as LGHNA and CDR2 as YSLEER. This CDR3 is built from 16 residues. The CDR3 bases are TGCGCCAGCAGCCCAACTTCGGCAGGGGGCCCCTATGGCTACACCTTC. Translated: CASSPTSAGGPYGYTF.